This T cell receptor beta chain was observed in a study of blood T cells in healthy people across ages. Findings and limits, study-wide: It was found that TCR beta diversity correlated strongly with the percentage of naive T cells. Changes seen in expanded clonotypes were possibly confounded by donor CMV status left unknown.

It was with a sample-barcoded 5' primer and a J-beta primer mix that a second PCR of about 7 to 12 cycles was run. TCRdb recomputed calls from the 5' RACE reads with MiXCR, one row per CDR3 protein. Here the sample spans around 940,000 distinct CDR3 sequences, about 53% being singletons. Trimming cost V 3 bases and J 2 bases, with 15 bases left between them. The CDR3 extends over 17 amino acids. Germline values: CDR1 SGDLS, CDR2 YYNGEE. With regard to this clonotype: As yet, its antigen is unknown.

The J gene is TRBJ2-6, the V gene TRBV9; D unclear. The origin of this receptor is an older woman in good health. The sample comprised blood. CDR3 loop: CASSDPPGVAGANVLTF. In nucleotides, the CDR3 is TGTGCCAGCAGCGATCCCCCTGGGGTCGCTGGGGCCAACGTCCTGACTTTC.